This paragraph covers one T cell receptor (beta chain) sequence. Its antigen is currently unknown. Cohort: HPV-negative, locally advanced oral cavity squamous cell carcinoma patients. No culture or expansion preceded analysis of these blood cells. The source of the sample is a study of neoadjuvant anti-PD-1 for oral cavity cancer. Looking at the study overall: Patients without progression got a fourth dose around day 43. Regarding the study as a whole: Higher pretreatment blood Treg/Th17 ratios correlated with higher pretreatment blood and lower post-treatment tumor TCRbeta clonality.

Trimming shortened V by 8 bases and J by 1 base, and 11 bases separated the two germline ends. Per germline, CDR1 ENHRY and CDR2 SYGVKD. The CDR3 covers 13 residues. Libraries were prepared by immunoSEQ multiplex PCR; TCRdb keeps only in-frame clonotypes and omits some of them. The repertoire consists of roughly 67,000 clones, with around 88% occurring once and the leading ten covering around 3.2%. The receptor's source is a person aged 40 to 85 with oral cavity squamous cell carcinoma. V and J are TRBV10-3 and TRBJ1-1, with unresolved D. The source was PBMCs, collected before nivolumab (anti-PD-1) treatment. CDR3 nucleotides: TGTGCCATCGCGAGGGAAAAGAACACTGAAGCTTTCTTT. This gives the protein CAIAREKNTEAFF.